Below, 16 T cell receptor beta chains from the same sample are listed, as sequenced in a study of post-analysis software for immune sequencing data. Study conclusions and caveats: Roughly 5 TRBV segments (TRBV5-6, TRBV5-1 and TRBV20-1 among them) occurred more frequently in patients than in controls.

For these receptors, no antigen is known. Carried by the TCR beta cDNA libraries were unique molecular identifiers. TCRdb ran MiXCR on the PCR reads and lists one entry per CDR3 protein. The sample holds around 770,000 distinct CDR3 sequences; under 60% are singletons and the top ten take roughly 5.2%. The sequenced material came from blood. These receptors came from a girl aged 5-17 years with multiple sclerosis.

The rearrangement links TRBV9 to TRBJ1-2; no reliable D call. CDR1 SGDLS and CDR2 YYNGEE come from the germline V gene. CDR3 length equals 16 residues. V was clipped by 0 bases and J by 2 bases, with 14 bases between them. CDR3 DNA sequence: TGTGCCAGCAGCGTAGACGGGTCCTGGGGAAACTATGGCTACACCTTC. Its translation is CASSVDGSWGNYGYTF.

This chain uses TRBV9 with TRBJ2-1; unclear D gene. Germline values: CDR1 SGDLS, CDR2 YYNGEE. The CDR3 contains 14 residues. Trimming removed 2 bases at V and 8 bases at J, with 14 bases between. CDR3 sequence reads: CASSVPDPWDEQFF. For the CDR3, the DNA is TGTGCCAGCAGCGTCCCCGACCCCTGGGATGAGCAGTTCTTC.

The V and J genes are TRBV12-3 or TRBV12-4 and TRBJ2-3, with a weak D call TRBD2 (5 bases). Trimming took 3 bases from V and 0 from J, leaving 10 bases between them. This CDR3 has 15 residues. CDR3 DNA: TGTGCCAGCAGTTTGGGCGGGTGGAGCACAGATACGCAGTATTTT. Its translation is CASSLGGWSTDTQYF.

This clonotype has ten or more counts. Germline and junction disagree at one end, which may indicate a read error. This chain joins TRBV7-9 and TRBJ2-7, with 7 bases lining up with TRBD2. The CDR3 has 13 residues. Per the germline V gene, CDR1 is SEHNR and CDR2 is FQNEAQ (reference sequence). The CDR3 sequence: CASSLTSAYEQYF. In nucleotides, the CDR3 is TGCGCCAGCAGCCTAACTAGCGCCTACGAGCAGTACTTC.

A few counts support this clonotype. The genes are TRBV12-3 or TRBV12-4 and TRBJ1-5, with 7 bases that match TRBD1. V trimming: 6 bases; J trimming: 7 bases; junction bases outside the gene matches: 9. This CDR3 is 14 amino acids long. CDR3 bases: TGTGCCAGCAGCCCCGACAGGGCGCGCCAGCCCCAGCATTTT. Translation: CASSPDRARQPQHF.

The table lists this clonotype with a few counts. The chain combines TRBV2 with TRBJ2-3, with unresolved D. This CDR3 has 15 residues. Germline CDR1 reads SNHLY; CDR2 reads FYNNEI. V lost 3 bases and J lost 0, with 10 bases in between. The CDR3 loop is CASSEAIVSTDTQYF. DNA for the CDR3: TGTGCCAGCAGTGAGGCGATAGTTAGCACAGATACGCAGTATTTT. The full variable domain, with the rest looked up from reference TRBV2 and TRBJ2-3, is EPEVTQTPSHQVTQMGQEVILRCVPISNHLYFYWYRQILGQKVEFLVSFYNNEISEKSEIFDDQFSVERPDGSNFTLKIRSTKLEDSAMYFCASSEAIVSTDTQYFGPGTRLTVL.

DNA of the CDR3: TGCAGCGTAAGAGGACAGGGCAACAATCAGCCCCAGCATTTT. This gives the protein CSVRGQGNNQPQHF. The chain combines TRBV29-1 with TRBJ1-5; 8 nucleotides agree with TRBD1. The CDR3 runs 14 residues. Trimming cost V 6 bases and J 3 bases; bases outside gene matches: 7. Germline-derived CDR1 and CDR2 are SQVTM and ANQGSEA.

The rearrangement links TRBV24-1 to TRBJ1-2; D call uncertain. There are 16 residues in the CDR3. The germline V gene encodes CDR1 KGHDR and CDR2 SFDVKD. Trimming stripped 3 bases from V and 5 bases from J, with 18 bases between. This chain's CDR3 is CATSDGVTITPYGYTF. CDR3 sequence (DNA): TGTGCCACCAGTGATGGGGTGACAATAACCCCTTATGGCTACACCTTC.

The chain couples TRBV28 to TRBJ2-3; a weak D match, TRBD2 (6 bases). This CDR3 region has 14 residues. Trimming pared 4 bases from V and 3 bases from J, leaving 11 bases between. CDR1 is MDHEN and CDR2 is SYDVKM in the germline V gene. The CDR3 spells CASSSGAGTDTQYF. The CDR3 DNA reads TGTGCCAGCAGTTCGGGAGCGGGTACAGATACGCAGTATTTT.

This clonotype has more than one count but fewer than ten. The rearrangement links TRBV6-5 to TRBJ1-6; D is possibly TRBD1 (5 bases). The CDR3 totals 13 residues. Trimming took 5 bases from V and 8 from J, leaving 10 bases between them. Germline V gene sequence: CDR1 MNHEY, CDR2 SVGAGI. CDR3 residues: CASSGGIYSPLHF. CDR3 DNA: TGTGCCAGCAGTGGGGGTATTTATTCACCCCTCCACTTT.

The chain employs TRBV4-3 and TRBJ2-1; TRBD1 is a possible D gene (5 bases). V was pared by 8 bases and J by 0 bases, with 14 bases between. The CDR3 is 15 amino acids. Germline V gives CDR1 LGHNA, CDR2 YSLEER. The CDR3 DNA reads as TGCGCCAGCGCACAGGACGAAAGCTCCTACAATGAGCAGTTCTTC. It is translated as CASAQDESSYNEQFF.

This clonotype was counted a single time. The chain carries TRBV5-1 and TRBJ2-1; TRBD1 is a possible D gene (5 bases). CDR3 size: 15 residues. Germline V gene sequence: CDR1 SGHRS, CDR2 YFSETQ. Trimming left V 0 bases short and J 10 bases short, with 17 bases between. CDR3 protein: CASSLDQGTSYEQFF. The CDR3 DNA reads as TGCGCCAGCAGCTTGGATCAGGGAACCTCCTACGAGCAGTTCTTC.

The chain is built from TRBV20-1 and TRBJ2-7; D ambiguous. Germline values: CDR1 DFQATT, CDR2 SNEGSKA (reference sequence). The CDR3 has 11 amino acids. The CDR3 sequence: CRGTGLSEQYF. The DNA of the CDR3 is TGCAGGGGAACCGGCCTTTCCGAGCAGTACTTC.

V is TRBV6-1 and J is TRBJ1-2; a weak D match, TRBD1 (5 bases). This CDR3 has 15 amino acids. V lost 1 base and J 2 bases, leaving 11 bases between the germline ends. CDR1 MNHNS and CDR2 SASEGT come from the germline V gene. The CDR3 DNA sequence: TGTGCCAGCAGTGAAGGGTCAGGGTTCAACTATGGCTACACCTTC. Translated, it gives CASSEGSGFNYGYTF.

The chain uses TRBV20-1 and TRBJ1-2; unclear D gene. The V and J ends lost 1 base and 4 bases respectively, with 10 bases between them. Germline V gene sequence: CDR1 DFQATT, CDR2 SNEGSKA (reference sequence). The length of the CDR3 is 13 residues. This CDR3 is CSARGGRTYGYTF. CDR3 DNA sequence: TGCAGTGCTAGAGGAGGCAGAACCTATGGCTACACCTTC.

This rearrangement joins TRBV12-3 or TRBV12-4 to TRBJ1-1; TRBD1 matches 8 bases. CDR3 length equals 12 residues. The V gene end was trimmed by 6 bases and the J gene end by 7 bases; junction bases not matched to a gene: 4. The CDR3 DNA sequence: TGTGCCAGCAGGGGACAGGCCCTTGAAGCTTTCTTT. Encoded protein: CASRGQALEAFF.